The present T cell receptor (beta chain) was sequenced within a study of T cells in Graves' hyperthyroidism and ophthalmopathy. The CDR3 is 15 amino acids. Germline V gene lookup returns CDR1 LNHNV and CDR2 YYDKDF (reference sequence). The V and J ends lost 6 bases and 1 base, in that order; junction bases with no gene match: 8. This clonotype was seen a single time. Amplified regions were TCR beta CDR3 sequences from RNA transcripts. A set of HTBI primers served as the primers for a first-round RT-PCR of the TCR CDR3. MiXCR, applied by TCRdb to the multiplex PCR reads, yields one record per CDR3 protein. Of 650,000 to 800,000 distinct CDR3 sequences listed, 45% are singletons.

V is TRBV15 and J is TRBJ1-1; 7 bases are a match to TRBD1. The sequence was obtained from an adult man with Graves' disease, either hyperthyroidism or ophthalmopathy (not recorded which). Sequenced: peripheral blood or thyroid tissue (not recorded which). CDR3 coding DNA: TGTGCCACCAGTCCCCGGGACAGCAAGAACACTGAAGCTTTCTTT. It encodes CATSPRDSKNTEAFF.